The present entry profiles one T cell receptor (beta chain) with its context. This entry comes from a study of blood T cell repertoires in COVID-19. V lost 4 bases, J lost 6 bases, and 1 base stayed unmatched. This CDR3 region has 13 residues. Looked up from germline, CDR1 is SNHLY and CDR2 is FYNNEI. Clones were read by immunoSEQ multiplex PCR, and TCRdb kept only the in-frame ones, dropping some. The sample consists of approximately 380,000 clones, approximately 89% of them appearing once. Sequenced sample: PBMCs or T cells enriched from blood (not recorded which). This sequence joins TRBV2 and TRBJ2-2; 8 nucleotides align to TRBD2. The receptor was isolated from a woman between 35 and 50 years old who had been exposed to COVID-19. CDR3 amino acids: CASSVTSAGELFF. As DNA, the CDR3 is TGTGCCAGCAGTGTGACTAGCGCCGGGGAGCTGTTTTTT. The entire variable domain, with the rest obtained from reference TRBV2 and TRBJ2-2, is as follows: EPEVTQTPSHQVTQMGQEVILRCVPISNHLYFYWYRQILGQKVEFLVSFYNNEISEKSEIFDDQFSVERPDGSNFTLKIRSTKLEDSAMYFCASSVTSAGELFFGEGSRLTVL.